A single sample is the source of the 11 T cell receptor beta chains below, sequenced in a study of shared clonotypes between healthy human individuals. Measured with immunoSEQ multiplex PCR; TCRdb has only the in-frame clones, and not every one. The sample consists of about 1.1 million clones, around 78% of them appearing once. Sequenced: memory CD4+ T cells from PBMCs. Subset denoted: CD45RA-negative fraction. The receptors shown here come from a man in his late teens or twenties in good health. Some clones in this sample may be carry-over from other donors' samples.

The V gene is TRBV5-1, the J gene TRBJ1-4, with a tentative D call TRBD1 (5 bases). V was trimmed by 5 bases and J by 5 bases, leaving 16 bases between them. Germline V CDR1 and CDR2: SGHRS, YFSETQ. The CDR3 contains 15 residues. CDR3: CASSIDPRGNEKLFF. CDR3 in DNA: TGCGCCAGCAGTATCGATCCGCGGGGGAATGAAAAACTGTTTTTT.

CDR3 amino acids: CASSLRGNREQYF. The CDR3 DNA reads as TGTGCCAGCAGCTTGCGGGGGAATCGCGAGCAGTACTTC. The chain is built from TRBV5-4 and TRBJ2-7; tentative D call: TRBD2 (6 bases). Trimming stripped 1 base from V and 6 bases from J, with 11 bases between. CDR1 and CDR2 (germline): SGHNT, YYREEE (reference sequence). This CDR3 comprises 13 residues.

The J gene is TRBJ2-1, the V gene TRBV9; D is possibly TRBD1 or TRBD2 (5 bases each). Trimming took off 0 bases at V and 10 bases at J, with 14 bases between the two ends. The CDR3 consists of 14 residues. Germline CDR1 is SGDLS and CDR2 is YYNGEE. The CDR3: CASSVATGPGEQFF. Here the CDR3 DNA reads TGTGCCAGCAGCGTAGCTACGGGGCCGGGGGAGCAGTTCTTC.

V is TRBV6-1 and J is TRBJ2-7; D is unresolved. Deletions cut 1 base from V and 2 bases from J, with 9 bases between. The CDR3 spans 14 residues. Looked up from germline, CDR1 is MNHNS and CDR2 is SASEGT. The CDR3 sequence: CASSEEGPTYEQYF. The CDR3, as DNA: TGTGCCAGCAGTGAAGAGGGCCCTACCTACGAGCAGTACTTC.

The genes are TRBV5-6 and TRBJ1-3; maybe TRBD1 (6 bases). This CDR3 comprises 14 residues. The V end was cut by 3 bases, the J end by 7 bases, with 14 bases between. In germline, CDR1 is SGHDT, CDR2 YYEEEE. The CDR3 coding sequence is TGTGCCAGCAGCTCCAGGGGCTCGGCGAACACCATATATTTT. Translating it yields CASSSRGSANTIYF.

This sequence joins TRBV2 and TRBJ1-1; D ambiguous. Germline CDR1 is SNHLY and CDR2 is FYNNEI. V lost 5 bases and J 4 bases, leaving 8 bases between the germline ends. CDR3 length: 12 residues. The DNA for the CDR3 is TGTGCCAGCAGTTCTTTCCTCACTGAAGCTTTCTTT. Protein product: CASSSFLTEAFF. The variable domain in full, completed from reference TRBV2 and TRBJ1-1, reads EPEVTQTPSHQVTQMGQEVILRCVPISNHLYFYWYRQILGQKVEFLVSFYNNEISEKSEIFDDQFSVERPDGSNFTLKIRSTKLEDSAMYFCASSSFLTEAFFGQGTRLTVV.

This chain uses TRBV5-4 with TRBJ2-7; D unresolved. Germline assignment: CDR1 SGHNT and CDR2 YYREEE (reference sequence). The CDR3 extends over 14 amino acids. Trimming left V 3 bases short and J 0 bases short, with 10 bases between. CDR3 amino acids: CASSSFGSSYEQYF. The CDR3 coding sequence is TGTGCCAGCAGCTCTTTCGGCAGCTCCTACGAGCAGTACTTC.

This CDR3 is CASSFISGNTIYF. In DNA, the CDR3 is TGTGCCAGCAGCTTTATCTCTGGAAACACCATATATTTT. The chain couples TRBV7-8 to TRBJ1-3; D is uncertain. Trimming cost V 3 bases and J 0 bases, with 3 bases left between them. There are 13 residues in the CDR3. Germline loops: CDR1 SGHVS, CDR2 FQNEAQ.

The DNA for the CDR3 is TGCGCCAGCAGCCGACCCGGGACAGGGCGAACCGGGGAGCTGTTTTTT. Its protein is CASSRPGTGRTGELFF. The chain has TRBV5-1 and TRBJ2-2; 9 bases are shared with TRBD1. Trimming removed 4 bases from V and 5 bases from J; junction bases left unmatched: 9. CDR1 is SGHRS, CDR2 YFSETQ, per germline. This CDR3 comprises 16 residues.

Points on this clone: Just one base apart from a much larger clone, this may be a read error. The gene calls are TRBV30 and TRBJ1-1, with D perhaps TRBD1 (5 bases). This CDR3 region has 13 residues. V was clipped by 2 bases and J by 0 bases, with 7 bases between them. In germline, CDR1 is GTSNPN, CDR2 SVGIG (reference sequence). CDR3 sequence (DNA): TGTGCCTGGAGTATAGGGGTGAACACTGAAGCTTTCTTT. Amino acids: CAWSIGVNTEAFF.

V is TRBV7-7 and J is TRBJ2-1; D is possibly TRBD2 (5 bases). Germline lookup yields CDR1 SSHAT and CDR2 FNYEAQ (reference sequence). Trimming removed 4 bases at V and 9 bases at J, with 13 bases between. The CDR3 has 13 amino acids. The CDR3, as DNA: TGTGCCAGCAGCTCAACTAGGGTGGGTGAGCAGTTCTTC. Translation gives CASSSTRVGEQFF.